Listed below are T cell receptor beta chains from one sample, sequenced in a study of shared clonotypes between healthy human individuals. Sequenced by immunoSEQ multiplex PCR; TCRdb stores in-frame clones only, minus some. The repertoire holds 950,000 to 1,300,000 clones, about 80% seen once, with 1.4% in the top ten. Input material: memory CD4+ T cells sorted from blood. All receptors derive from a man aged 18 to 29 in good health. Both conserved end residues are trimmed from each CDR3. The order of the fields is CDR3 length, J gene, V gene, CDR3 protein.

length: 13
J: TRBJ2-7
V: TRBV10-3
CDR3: AISHPGQGSYEQY

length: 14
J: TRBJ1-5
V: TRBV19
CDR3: ASSILQGGSNQPQH

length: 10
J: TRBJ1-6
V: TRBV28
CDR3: ASSQSPGPLH

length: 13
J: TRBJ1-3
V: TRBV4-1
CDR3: ASSQSQGSGNTIY

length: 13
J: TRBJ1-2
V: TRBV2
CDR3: ASSDTGSSGNGYT

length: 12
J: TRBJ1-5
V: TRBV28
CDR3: ASSLGQGYQPQH

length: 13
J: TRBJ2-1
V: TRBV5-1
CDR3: ASSLDDSPVNEQF

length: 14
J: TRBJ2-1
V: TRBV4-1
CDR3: ASSQAGRSPGDEQF

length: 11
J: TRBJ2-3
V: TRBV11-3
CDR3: ASSLAGGDTQY

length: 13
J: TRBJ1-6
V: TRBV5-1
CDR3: ASSLTGQGNSPLH

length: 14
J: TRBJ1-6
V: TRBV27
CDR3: ASRANIAAYNSPLH

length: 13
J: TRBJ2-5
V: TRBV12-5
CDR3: ASGWGQGNSETQY

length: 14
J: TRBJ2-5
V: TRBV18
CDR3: ASSPFQRGGRETQY

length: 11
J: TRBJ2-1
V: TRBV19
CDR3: ASTRNRGFEQF

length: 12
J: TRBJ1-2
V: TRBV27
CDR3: ASSLTGEGYGYT

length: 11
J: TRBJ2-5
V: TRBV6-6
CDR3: ASSYEARTAQY

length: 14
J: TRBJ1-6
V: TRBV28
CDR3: ASRRQGAAYNSPLH

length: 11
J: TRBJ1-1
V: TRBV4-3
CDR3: ASRPSLNTEAF

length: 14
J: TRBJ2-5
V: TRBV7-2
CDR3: ASSFGDRGREETQY

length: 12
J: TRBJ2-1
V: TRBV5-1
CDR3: ASSSRSGEGEQF

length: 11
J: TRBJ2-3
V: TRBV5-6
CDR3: ASSPAMADTQY

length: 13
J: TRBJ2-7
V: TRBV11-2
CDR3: ASSLTAGSSYEQY

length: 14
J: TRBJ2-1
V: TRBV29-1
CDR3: SVEVSGTSSYNEQF

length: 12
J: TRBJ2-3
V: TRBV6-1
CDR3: ASSVAGGTDTQY

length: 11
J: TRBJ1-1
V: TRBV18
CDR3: ASLGGMNTEAF

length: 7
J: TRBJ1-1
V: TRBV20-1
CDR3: SARGGTF

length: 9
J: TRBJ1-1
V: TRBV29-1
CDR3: SAEGEVGAF

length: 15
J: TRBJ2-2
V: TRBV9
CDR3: ASSVALAGGNTGELF

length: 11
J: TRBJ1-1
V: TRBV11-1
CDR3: ASGLTGGTEAF

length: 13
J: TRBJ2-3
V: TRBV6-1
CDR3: ASSSGTALRDTQY

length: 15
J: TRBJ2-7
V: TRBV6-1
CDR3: ASSENFRTGNSYEQY

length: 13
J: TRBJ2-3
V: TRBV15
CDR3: ATSREEISTDTQY

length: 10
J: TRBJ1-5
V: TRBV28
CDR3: ASSLQGQPQH

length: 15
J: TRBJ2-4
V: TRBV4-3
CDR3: ASSQDLEGLAKNIQY

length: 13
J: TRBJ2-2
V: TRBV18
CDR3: ASSPQQGYTGELF

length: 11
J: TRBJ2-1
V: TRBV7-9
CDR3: ASSPFPHNEQF

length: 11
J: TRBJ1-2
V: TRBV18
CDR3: ASSPDRSYGYT

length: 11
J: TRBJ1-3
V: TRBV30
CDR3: ALTQSSGNTIY

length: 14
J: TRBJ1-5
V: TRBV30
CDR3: AWASGPWVGNQPQH

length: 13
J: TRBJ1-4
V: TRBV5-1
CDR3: ASSYGRTGNEKLF

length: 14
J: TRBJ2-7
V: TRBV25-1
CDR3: ASSGGTGHISYEQY

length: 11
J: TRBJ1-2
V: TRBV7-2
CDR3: ASSTRQGLGYT

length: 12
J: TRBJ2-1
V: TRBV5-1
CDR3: ASSIRQGGNEQF

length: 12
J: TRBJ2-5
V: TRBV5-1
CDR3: ASSFVGYQETQY

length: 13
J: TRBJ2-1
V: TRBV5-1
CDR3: ASSPTSGTYNEQF

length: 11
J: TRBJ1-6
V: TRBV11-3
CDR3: ASSLDLSSPLH